What follows are 3 T cell receptor beta chains derived from one specimen sequenced in a study of blood T cell repertoires in COVID-19. Libraries were prepared by immunoSEQ multiplex PCR; TCRdb keeps only in-frame clonotypes and omits some of them. Of around 250,000 clones listed, about 88% are singletons. The sample taken for sequencing was PBMCs or T cells enriched from blood (not recorded which). The receptors come from a woman aged 45 to 65 who had recovered from COVID-19.

The CDR3 nucleotides read TGTGCCAGCGAACAGGGCGGTGGTCAGCCCCAGCATTTT. This codes for CASEQGGGQPQHF. The J gene is TRBJ1-5, the V gene TRBV19; maybe TRBD1 (6 bases). CDR1 and CDR2 (germline): LNHDA, SQIVND (reference sequence). V shed 9 bases and J shed 6 bases, with 15 bases lying between them. The CDR3 has 13 amino acids.

This clone was picked up a small number of times. CDR3 protein: CASSSGNNYGYTF. The CDR3 DNA follows: TGTGCCAGCAGCTCAGGGAATAACTATGGCTACACCTTC. The chain recombines TRBV7-2 with TRBJ1-2, with a tentative D call TRBD1 (5 bases). V gave up 4 bases and J gave up 1 base, with 7 bases separating them. The CDR3 covers 13 residues. CDR1 is SGHTA, CDR2 FQGNSA, per germline.

The chain has TRBV27 and TRBJ1-6; the match to TRBD1 covers 12 bases. Germline V gives CDR1 MNHEY, CDR2 SMNVEV (reference sequence). V gave up 6 bases and J gave up 9 bases; unmatched junction bases: 3. This CDR3 has 14 amino acids. CDR3 DNA sequence: TGTGCCAGCAGCTGGGACAGGGGGCGTTCACCCCTCCACTTT. This translates into CASSWDRGRSPLHF.